This T cell receptor beta chain was recorded in a study of OX40 agonist ivuxolimab in advanced cancers. Sequencing was performed with immunoSEQ multiplex PCR; in TCRdb, only in-frame clones are kept and a portion is missing. Here the sample spans around 100,000 clones, over 75% being singletons. Findings of the study overall: Antigen specificity was not determined for the expanded peripheral T cells. Expanded clones belonging to CD8+ T cells outnumbered, on average, those of CD4+.

This clone was detected only once. As yet, its antigen is unknown. The sequence came from an adult with an advanced solid tumor such as melanoma, head and neck, liver or kidney cancer. Sequenced material: CD4+ or CD8+ T cells sorted from blood, taken in a trial of the OX40 agonist ivuxolimab.

The CDR3 nucleotides read TGTGCCAGCAGTTTATTTGGAGGGGCAGAGACCCAGTACTTC. Encoded protein: CASSLFGGAETQYF. V is TRBV27 and J is TRBJ2-5; maybe TRBD2 (6 bases). Trimming took off 1 base at V and 4 bases at J, with 10 bases between the two ends. Germline CDR1 MNHEY, CDR2 SMNVEV (reference sequence). The CDR3 contains 14 residues.